The clone carrying this T cell receptor (beta chain) showed up just a few times. The entry originates in a study of identical twins' blood T cells. TCRdb reprocessed the 5' RACE reads via MiXCR and lists one record per CDR3 protein. Among a few hundred thousand distinct CDR3 sequences listed, roughly 31% were seen once. The CDR3 runs 13 residues. V lost 5 bases and J 1 base, leaving 8 bases between the germline ends. CDR1 is SGHAT, CDR2 FQDESV, per germline (reference sequence). The sequence derives from a woman aged 18 to 55 in good health. Sequences were obtained from PBMCs. This sequence joins TRBV11-1 and TRBJ1-1; no definite D call. CDR3 protein: CASSLQWNTEAFF. For the CDR3, the DNA is TGTGCCAGCAGCCTACAATGGAACACTGAAGCTTTCTTT. Together with reference TRBV11-1 and TRBJ1-1, the CDR3 gives the full variable domain: EAEVAQSPRYKITEKSQAVAFWCDPISGHATLYWYRQILGQGPELLVQFQDESVVDDSQLPKDRFSAERLKGVDSTLKIQPAELGDSAMYLCASSLQWNTEAFFGQGTRLTVV.